One and the same sample provided the 20 T cell receptor beta chains below, sequenced in a study of T cell responses to AZD1222 COVID-19 vaccine. The table came from immunoSEQ multiplex PCR; TCRdb's copy has only in-frame clones and leaves some out. The data show 120,000 to 150,000 clones, with over 75% seen just once and approximately 4.5% held by the top ten. This material consisted of peripheral blood, taken on day 0 of AZD1222 vaccination. Receptors originate from an adult in good health.

The V and J genes are TRBV2 and TRBJ2-7, with D perhaps being TRBD1 or TRBD2 (5 bases each). CDR3 length: 14 amino acids. Germline assignment: CDR1 SNHLY and CDR2 FYNNEI. V was pared by 3 bases and J by 5 bases, with 14 bases between. CDR3 coding DNA: TGTGCCAGCAGTGACTTGGCCGGGGCCGACGAGCAGTACTTC. Encoded protein: CASSDLAGADEQYF.

J is TRBJ2-5 and V is TRBV29-1, with D maybe TRBD2 (7 bases). Germline V gene sequence: CDR1 SQVTM, CDR2 ANQGSEA. V was clipped by 6 bases and J by 1 base, with 18 bases between them. There are 15 residues in the CDR3. CDR3 in DNA: TGCAGCGTCGAGGGGGGGGTACGGGCCCAAGAGACCCAGTACTTC. Translation: CSVEGGVRAQETQYF.

This rearrangement joins TRBV11-2 to TRBJ1-5; perhaps TRBD1 as D (5 bases). Trimming shortened V by 0 bases and J by 6 bases, and 9 bases separated the two germline ends. Per germline, CDR1 SGHAT and CDR2 FQNNGV. CDR3 size: 14 residues. The CDR3 nucleotides read TGTGCCAGCAGCTTAGATTTGGGGACTCAGCCCCAGCATTTT. Translation: CASSLDLGTQPQHF.

The chain uses TRBV6-5 and TRBJ1-3; D is perhaps TRBD1 (6 bases). The CDR3 consists of 14 residues. Germline values: CDR1 MNHEY, CDR2 SVGAGI. V dropped 6 bases and J dropped 4 bases, with 13 bases sitting between them. This CDR3 is CASRKTGLGNTIYF. The CDR3 nucleotides read TGTGCCAGCAGGAAGACAGGATTGGGAAACACCATATATTTT.

V gene TRBV5-4 combines with J gene TRBJ1-1; D is possibly TRBD1 (6 bases). With 4 bases removed from V and 1 base from J, the gap between germline ends came to 11 bases. This CDR3 is 14 amino acids long. CDR1 and CDR2 from the germline V gene are SGHNT and YYREEE (reference sequence). The CDR3 reads CASSPGTKNTEAFF. DNA for the CDR3: TGTGCCAGCAGCCCCGGGACAAAGAACACTGAAGCTTTCTTT.

This rearrangement joins TRBV20-1 to TRBJ1-2; no definite D call. This CDR3 contains 11 residues. With 6 bases removed from V and 6 bases from J, the gap between germline ends came to 11 bases. Per the germline V gene, CDR1 is DFQATT and CDR2 is SNEGSKA (reference sequence). CDR3 loop: CSARGPHGYTF. Written as DNA, the CDR3 is TGCAGTGCCCGCGGCCCACATGGCTACACCTTC.

In nucleotides, the CDR3 is TGTGCCACCAGCACCTACAGGGCCAATCAGCCCCAGCATTTT. Translated: CATSTYRANQPQHF. The genes are TRBV15 and TRBJ1-5; TRBD1 might be the D (6 bases). Trimming took 4 bases from V and 3 from J, leaving 10 bases between them. This CDR3 comprises 14 residues. The germline gives CDR1 LNHNV, CDR2 YYDKDF (reference sequence).

V is TRBV4-1 and J is TRBJ1-1; possible D gene TRBD1, 5 bases. From germline, CDR1 is MGHRA and CDR2 YSYEKL. The germline V and J ends were trimmed by 1 base and 3 bases, with 12 bases remaining between them. The CDR3 loop spans 15 amino acids. CDR3 region: CASSQGEGRDTEAFF. CDR3 DNA: TGCGCCAGCAGCCAAGGTGAGGGGAGGGACACTGAAGCTTTCTTT.

The chain has TRBV4-1 and TRBJ2-3, with 10 bases identical to TRBD2. The germline CDR1 and CDR2 sequences are MGHRA and YSYEKL. The ends lost 4 bases at V and 1 base at J; junction bases unmatched: 11. The CDR3 consists of 18 residues. The CDR3 sequence is CASSLSRASGGRTDTQYF. The CDR3, as DNA: TGCGCCAGCAGCCTATCGAGGGCTAGCGGGGGTCGCACAGATACGCAGTATTTT.

Remarks on this clone: The limits of the CDR3 on the DNA are not certain, so only TCRdb's listed CDR3 is given. This chain joins TRBV21-1 and TRBJ2-6; the table's D call TRBD2 went unverified against the DNA. TRBV21-1 is a pseudogene. A total of 19 residues make up the CDR3, ends included. The CDR3 loop reads CASTSSWSYGCSGANVLTF.

This chain joins TRBV10-3 and TRBJ2-1; perhaps TRBD2 as D (5 bases). This CDR3 is built from 15 residues. Germline CDR1 is ENHRY and CDR2 is SYGVKD. The V gene lost 5 bases and the J gene lost 0 bases, with 11 bases spanning the gap. The CDR3 loop is CAISYEGFSYNEQFF. The DNA for the CDR3 is TGTGCCATCAGTTACGAGGGTTTCTCCTACAATGAGCAGTTCTTC.

This chain connects TRBV6-4 to TRBJ2-3; D not resolved. Germline CDR1 MRHNA, CDR2 SNTAGT. This CDR3 is built from 13 residues. The V end lost 4 bases, the J end lost 6 bases, and 11 bases lay between the germline ends. CDR3 amino acids: CASSVFHGDTQYF. The DNA of the CDR3 is TGTGCCAGCAGTGTCTTCCATGGGGATACGCAGTATTTT.

This chain joins TRBV27 and TRBJ2-1, with 9 bases identical to TRBD2. The CDR3 is 15 amino acids. Trimming cost V 8 bases and J 2 bases; bases outside gene matches: 7. Germline CDR1 is MNHEY and CDR2 is SMNVEV (reference sequence). CDR3 nucleotide sequence: TGTGCCAGCGGAATAGCGGGGGAGCCCTACAATGAGCAGTTCTTC. This translates into CASGIAGEPYNEQFF.

V gene TRBV11-2 combines with J gene TRBJ2-2; 10 bases match TRBD2. The CDR3 runs to 18 residues. The V and J ends lost 5 bases and 0 bases, in that order; junction bases with no gene match: 9. CDR1 SGHAT and CDR2 FQNNGV come from the germline V gene. The CDR3 nucleotides read TGTGCCAGCAGCCATAGCGGGGGGTCGTTCGCGAACACCGGGGAGCTGTTTTTT. Encoded protein: CASSHSGGSFANTGELFF.

CDR3 sequence reads: CASNDRGDGYTF. The CDR3 region has the DNA TGTGCCAGTAATGACAGGGGGGATGGCTACACCTTC. The genes are TRBV19 and TRBJ1-2; the match to TRBD1 covers 9 bases. The germline gives CDR1 LNHDA, CDR2 SQIVND (reference sequence). V shed 7 bases and J 6 bases; nucleotides not matched to a gene: 3. CDR3 size: 12 residues.

This sequence joins TRBV4-1 and TRBJ1-4; 10 bases are shared with TRBD1. This CDR3 has 19 amino acids. The V and J ends lost 5 bases and 2 bases, in that order; junction bases with no gene match: 14. Germline CDR1 reads MGHRA; CDR2 reads YSYEKL. Here the CDR3 reads CASSLTPGQGIGTNEKLFF. DNA of the CDR3: TGCGCCAGCAGCTTGACCCCGGGACAGGGGATAGGGACTAATGAAAAACTGTTTTTT.

The gene calls are TRBV3-1 (or the pseudogene TRBV3-2) and TRBJ2-7; D perhaps matches TRBD2 (7 bases). The length of the CDR3 is 14 residues. V gave up 4 bases and J gave up 6 bases, with 16 bases separating them. Germline V gene lookup returns CDR1 LGHDT and CDR2 YNNKEL (reference sequence). The CDR3 protein is CASSPGGRGSEQYF. For the CDR3, the DNA is TGTGCCAGCAGCCCGGGGGGCAGGGGATCCGAGCAGTACTTC.

The gene calls are TRBV7-2 and TRBJ2-1, with 8 bases aligning to TRBD2. CDR3 length: 17 amino acids. Per the germline V gene, CDR1 is SGHTA and CDR2 is FQGNSA. J gave up 3 bases and V 5 bases, and 12 bases lay outside the gene matches. CDR3 sequence: CASSEAGTRVFYNEQFF. The CDR3 nucleotides read TGTGCCAGCAGCGAAGCCGGGACTAGGGTCTTCTACAATGAGCAGTTCTTC.

This chain connects TRBV27 to TRBJ2-7, with D possibly matching TRBD2 (6 bases). Trimming took off 1 base at V and 6 bases at J, with 16 bases between the two ends. Germline V gene data show CDR1 as MNHEY and CDR2 as SMNVEV (reference sequence). The CDR3 spans 15 residues. The CDR3 nucleotides read TGTGCCAGCAGTTTATACCCAAGGAGGGATACCGAGCAGTACTTC. Translating gives CASSLYPRRDTEQYF.

V is TRBV5-1 and J is TRBJ2-2, with 12 bases matching TRBD2. CDR1 SGHRS and CDR2 YFSETQ come from the germline V gene. J gave up 6 bases and V 4 bases, and 7 bases lay outside the gene matches. The length of the CDR3 is 16 residues. CDR3 sequence: CASSPGLAGVAGELFF. Written as DNA, the CDR3 is TGCGCCAGCAGCCCGGGACTAGCGGGCGTCGCCGGGGAGCTGTTTTTT.